The rows below give T cell receptor beta chains drawn from one sample of a study of T cell responses to AZD1222 COVID-19 vaccine. Generated by immunoSEQ multiplex PCR, the TCRdb table keeps only in-frame clones and is missing some. The sample includes 140,000 to 150,000 clones, approximately 85% seen only once; the top ten take over 7%. Sequencing was performed on peripheral blood, taken on day 0 of AZD1222 vaccination. The receptors originated from an adult in good health. Both conserved end residues are part of each CDR3.

CDR3: CASSSYRGQEQFF
length: 13
V: TRBV9

CDR3: CSVRSSSYNEQFF
length: 13
V: TRBV29-1

CDR3: CAWSSKYEQYF
length: 11
V: TRBV30

CDR3: CASSPQQGISGSPLHF
length: 16
V: TRBV18

CDR3: CASSYSADQTYNEQFF
length: 16
V: TRBV6-5

CDR3: CASSLQGFNQPQHF
length: 14
V: TRBV5-4

CDR3: CASSQVGGTSGPYEQYF
length: 17
V: TRBV4-2

CDR3: CASSANRGSNEKLFF
length: 15
V: TRBV14

CDR3: CASSPQGASNQPQHF
length: 15
V: TRBV7-8

CDR3: CASTITDTQYF
length: 11
V: TRBV6-5

CDR3: CAWSVGRGLDRVYGYTF
length: 17
V: TRBV30

CDR3: CASSVDEAPFYEQYF
length: 15
V: TRBV9

CDR3: CASSRTYEQYF
length: 11
V: TRBV7-9

CDR3: CASSSALGTSGGVRTDTQYF
length: 20
V: TRBV13

CDR3: CASSHKGWGTNQPQHF
length: 16
V: TRBV11-2

CDR3: CASSFFAGTHGYTF
length: 14
V: TRBV28

CDR3: CATRWGGDTQYF
length: 12
V: TRBV15

CDR3: CASSYSATNPGNEQFF
length: 16
V: TRBV6-6

CDR3: CASRSGGGVYEQYF
length: 14
V: TRBV19

CDR3: CAISESVRDQPQHF
length: 14
V: TRBV10-3

CDR3: CASSPQGTGTEAFF
length: 14
V: TRBV18

CDR3: CASSPGQYSNQPQHF
length: 15
V: TRBV7-6

CDR3: CASSYKGKAFF
length: 11
V: TRBV6-9

CDR3: CAWSVGSDNSPLHF
length: 14
V: TRBV30

CDR3: CASSQLRDRAYEQYF
length: 15
V: TRBV28

CDR3: CASSSPSGSTDTQYF
length: 15
V: TRBV6-5

CDR3: CASSISGTVHNSPLHF
length: 16
V: TRBV19

CDR3: CASSLFHRGVSGANVLTF
length: 18
V: TRBV4-1

CDR3: CASSHRGRTGETQYF
length: 15
V: TRBV7-8

CDR3: CASSLDRDSSGIGELFF
length: 17
V: TRBV11-2

CDR3: CATSDALTGITGELFF
length: 16
V: TRBV24-1

CDR3: CASSVQGEYNEQFF
length: 14
V: TRBV11-3